This is a list of T cell receptor beta chains from one sample in a study of cytomegalovirus exposure and HLA in healthy donors. TCRdb's copy holds only in-frame clones and misses some; the assay was immunoSEQ multiplex PCR. The sample lists 96,000 or so clones; approximately 74% were seen once. The sequenced sample consisted of PBMCs. All receptors come from a woman aged 70-85 years in good health and CMV-seropositive. Each CDR3 is given with its conserved first and last residue. The D gene is left open where the match is weak. A row's size may be missing; if present it is once, few, many or a size class.

J gene	D gene	clone size	V gene	CDR3 protein	CDR3 DNA
TRBJ1-2	.	.	TRBV2	CASSERQYSYGYTF	TGTGCCAGCAGTGAACGGCAGTACAGCTATGGCTACACCTTC
TRBJ2-3	TRBD2	.	TRBV6-1	CASTLAGNTDTQYF	TGTGCCAGCACCTTAGCGGGGAACACAGATACGCAGTATTTT
TRBJ2-4	TRBD1	.	TRBV6-1	CASSEMFVDRGVKIGKNIQYF	TGTGCCAGCAGTGAAATGTTTGTGGACAGGGGTGTGAAGATCGGCAAAAACATTCAGTACTTC
TRBJ2-2	TRBD1	.	TRBV18	CASSPPGQGTNTGELFF	TGTGCCAGCTCACCACCCGGACAGGGGACGAACACCGGGGAGCTGTTTTTT
TRBJ1-3	TRBD1	.	TRBV25-1	CASSEGGQGRNTIYF	TGTGCCAGCAGTGAAGGGGGACAGGGGAGAAACACCATATATTTT
TRBJ2-1	TRBD1	.	TRBV6-6	CASSYTGGGNNEQFF	TGTGCCAGCAGTTACACAGGGGGTGGTAACAATGAGCAGTTCTTC
TRBJ2-1	TRBD2	.	TRBV19	CASSKTSGRYNEQFF	TGTGCCAGTAGCAAGACTAGCGGGAGGTATAATGAGCAGTTCTTC
TRBJ2-7	.	.	TRBV4-1	CASSQDLPGKLVEQYF	TGCGCCAGCAGCCAAGATTTACCAGGGAAATTGGTCGAGCAGTACTTC
TRBJ2-5	TRBD2	.	TRBV5-1	CASSLAERGGLETQYF	TGCGCCAGCAGCTTGGCCGAGCGGGGGGGCCTAGAGACCCAGTACTTC
TRBJ2-5	TRBD1	.	TRBV28	CASSEGTGLSQYF	TGTGCCAGCAGTGAGGGGACAGGGTTGTCCCAGTACTTC
TRBJ1-1	TRBD1	.	TRBV7-8	CASSLNRGHTEAFF	TGTGCCAGCAGCTTAAACAGGGGGCACACTGAAGCTTTCTTT
TRBJ2-7	TRBD2	few	TRBV13	CASSLGSGSSYEQYF	TGTGCCAGCAGCTTAGGTAGCGGGAGCTCCTACGAGCAGTACTTC
TRBJ2-7	TRBD1	.	TRBV28	CASSLNRGLEQYF	TGTGCCAGCAGTTTAAACAGGGGGCTCGAGCAGTACTTC
TRBJ2-1	TRBD2	.	TRBV7-8	CASSLVGRASSSYNEQFF	TGTGCCAGCAGCTTAGTCGGGAGGGCCTCAAGCTCCTACAATGAGCAGTTCTTC
TRBJ1-6	TRBD1	.	TRBV30	CAWSVGQGYNSPLHF	TGTGCCTGGAGTGTGGGACAGGGCTATAATTCACCCCTCCACTTT
TRBJ2-7	.	.	TRBV5-6	CASSEPGGGHYYEQYF	TGTGCCAGCAGCGAACCGGGAGGGGGCCACTACTACGAGCAGTACTTC
TRBJ2-2	.	once	TRBV7-9	CANGVLVSGELFF	TGTGCCAACGGGGTACTAGTGAGCGGGGAGCTGTTTTTT
TRBJ2-5	TRBD2	few	TRBV29-1	CSVLTSGRETQYF	TGCAGCGTTCTTACTAGCGGTAGGGAGACCCAGTACTTC
TRBJ2-1	.	.	TRBV6-1	CASSRGHEQFF	TGTGCCAGCAGTAGGGGTCATGAGCAGTTCTTC
TRBJ2-3	TRBD2	.	TRBV6-4	CASSIGAGGTDTQYF	TGTGCCAGCAGTATAGGAGCGGGGGGCACAGATACGCAGTATTTT
TRBJ2-7	TRBD2	.	TRBV27	CASSLLAGTGEQYF	TGTGCCAGCAGTTTACTAGCGGGAACGGGCGAGCAGTACTTC
TRBJ2-1	.	.	TRBV7-7	CASSLGQSDYNEQFF	TGTGCTAGCAGCTTAGGCCAGTCCGATTACAATGAGCAGTTCTTC
TRBJ2-5	TRBD1	.	TRBV28	CASRQGAFQETQYF	TGTGCCAGCAGACAGGGGGCTTTCCAAGAGACCCAGTACTTC
TRBJ1-2	.	.	TRBV5-1	CASSRDPYTDKTANYGYTF	TGCGCCAGCAGCCGTGATCCCTATACGGACAAGACAGCTAACTATGGCTACACCTTC
TRBJ1-2	.	.	TRBV30	CAWNRADLTNYGYTF	TGTGCCTGGAACAGGGCTGACTTGACTAACTATGGCTACACCTTC
TRBJ2-7	.	.	TRBV14	CASSQGLGLGQYF	TGTGCCAGCAGCCAAGGACTGGGTTTGGGGCAGTACTTC
TRBJ2-3	.	.	TRBV27	CASSLKMGGTRTDTQYF	TGTGCCAGCAGTTTAAAAATGGGCGGGACCCGCACAGATACGCAGTATTTT
TRBJ2-1	TRBD2	once	TRBV5-5	CASSFVAGGMHNEQFF	TGTGCCAGCAGCTTTGTTGCGGGAGGGATGCACAATGAGCAGTTCTTC
TRBJ1-5	.	.	TRBV28	CASSFRGVSNQPQHF	TGTGCCAGCAGTTTCCGGGGAGTTAGCAATCAGCCCCAGCATTTT
TRBJ2-1	TRBD2	once	TRBV2	CASSLGLAGINEQFF	TGTGCCAGCAGTCTGGGACTAGCGGGAATCAATGAGCAGTTCTTC
TRBJ2-5	TRBD2	.	TRBV2	CASSPGGEKETQYF	TGTGCCAGCAGTCCGGGGGGGGAAAAAGAGACCCAGTACTTC
TRBJ2-2	.	.	TRBV6-4	CASSSGQNTGELFF	TGTGCCAGCAGTAGCGGGCAGAACACCGGGGAGCTGTTTTTT
TRBJ2-2	TRBD1	few	TRBV7-9	CASSLDRSNTGELFF	TGTGCCAGCAGCTTGGACAGGTCGAACACCGGGGAGCTGTTTTTT
TRBJ2-5	TRBD1	.	TRBV12-5	CASGLPGTAETQYF	TGTGCTAGTGGTTTGCCCGGGACAGCGGAGACCCAGTACTTC
TRBJ2-4	TRBD1	.	TRBV11-2	CASSPGTGSGNIQYF	TGTGCCAGCAGCCCCGGGACAGGGTCTGGAAACATTCAGTACTTC
TRBJ1-5	.	.	TRBV7-8	CASSLVARVGNQPQHF	TGTGCCAGCAGCTTAGTCGCCAGGGTTGGAAATCAGCCCCAGCATTTT
TRBJ2-7	TRBD1	.	TRBV5-1	CASKISGTAAYEQYF	TGCGCCAGCAAGATCTCCGGGACAGCAGCCTACGAGCAGTACTTC
TRBJ2-7	.	.	TRBV7-6	CASSLEFLSYEQYF	TGTGCCAGCAGCTTAGAATTTCTCTCCTACGAGCAGTACTTC
TRBJ1-4	.	.	TRBV29-1	CSVGQVDSLFF	TGCAGCGTTGGGCAGGTGGATTCCCTGTTTTTT
TRBJ2-5	.	once	TRBV18	CASSPPGPRGETQYF	TGTGCCAGCTCACCCCCGGGGCCCAGGGGAGAGACCCAGTACTTC